Reported below is one T cell receptor beta chain. The same CDR3 is also encoded by other DNA sequences in this sample. This record belongs to a study of blood T cell repertoires in COVID-19. In the original analysis: Reference gene primer amplification gave estimated nucleated cell counts. Produced via immunoSEQ multiplex PCR; TCRdb's table is partial and in-frame only. D and trimming come from the DNA, and the V and J calls and clone size come from that table. Of 270,000 or so clones in the sample, about nine tenths are singletons; the top ten hold about an eighth. This receptor was taken from a woman aged 25 to 45 with COVID-19, enrolled during active disease. Sequencing used peripheral blood.

This CDR3 is CASSEWTGSNYGYTF. The CDR3 nucleotides are TGTGCCAGCAGTGAATGGACAGGAAGTAACTATGGCTACACCTTC. This chain links TRBV6-1 with TRBJ1-2; 7 bases agree with TRBD1. The V segment lost 2 bases and the J segment 1 base; nucleotides outside the gene matches: 4. Germline CDR1 is MNHNS and CDR2 is SASEGT. The CDR3 covers 15 residues.